A selection of T cell receptor beta chains follows, all from one sample in a study of graft-versus-host responses after intestinal transplantation. Using immunoSEQ multiplex PCR, the repertoire was profiled, and TCRdb retains in-frame clones only, with some absent. The table shows under 100,000 clones, with just under 95% occurring only once. These TCRs' antigens remain unknown. Specimen: unstimulated CD8+ T cells sorted from spleen or lymph node cells, collected before transplant. The receptors shown here come from a human donor who was the organ donor for an intestinal transplant. The CDR3 runs from the conserved cysteine through the conserved F or W. Fields, in order: J gene, D gene, clone size, V gene, CDR3 protein, CDR3 DNA. D genes are given only for firm matches. Only part of the rows carry a size: once, few, many, or a class if the clone is expanded.

TRBJ2-7 | TRBD1 | . | TRBV6-5 | CASSKTGERYEQYF | TGTGCCAGCAGTAAAACAGGGGAACGATACGAGCAGTACTTC
TRBJ1-2 | . | . | TRBV9 | CASSVFSWHRAGDINLTNYGYTF | TGTGCCAGCAGCGTATTCTCCTGGCACCGAGCAGGGGACATTAACCTTACTAACTATGGCTACACCTTC
TRBJ2-3 | . | . | TRBV19 | CATVLGPGTDTQYF | TGTGCAACGGTACTAGGGCCCGGGACAGATACGCAGTATTTT
TRBJ2-7 | . | . | TRBV27 | CASSWALDREAYF | TGTGCCAGCAGTTGGGCGCTCGACAGGGAGGCGTACTTC
TRBJ2-3 | TRBD2 | . | TRBV9 | CASSVGAGSTDTQYF | TGTGCCAGCAGCGTAGGAGCGGGAAGCACAGATACGCAGTATTTT
TRBJ2-3 | TRBD2 | once | TRBV18 | CASSHLRERGADTQYF | TGTGCCAGCTCACACCTTAGGGAGCGGGGTGCCGATACGCAGTATTTT
TRBJ2-1 | TRBD2 | . | TRBV19 | CASSASLAGWGYNEQFF | TGTGCCAGTAGTGCCAGCCTAGCGGGATGGGGATACAATGAGCAGTTCTTC
TRBJ2-7 | TRBD2 | . | TRBV6-5 | CASSTLAGGSEQYF | TGTGCCAGCAGTACACTAGCGGGGGGGAGTGAGCAGTACTTC
TRBJ2-1 | TRBD2 | once | TRBV11-2 | CASSFRPGLAAIYNEQFF | TGTGCCAGCAGCTTCCGGCCGGGACTAGCGGCGATCTACAATGAGCAGTTCTTC
TRBJ2-3 | TRBD2 | once | TRBV7-3 | CASSGSGSTDTQYF | TGTGCCAGCTCGGGTAGCGGGAGCACAGATACGCAGTATTTT
TRBJ1-1 | . | . | TRBV19 | CASSIWEANTEAFF | TGTGCCAGTAGTATCTGGGAGGCGAACACTGAAGCTTTCTTT
TRBJ1-1 | . | . | TRBV19 | CASSIGQVEAFF | TGTGCCAGTAGTATAGGACAGGTTGAAGCTTTCTTT